The T cell receptor beta chain under discussion was sequenced for a study of CD8 T cells in Susac syndrome. The CDR3 sequence is 14 residues long. Germline V gene sequence: CDR1 MNHEY, CDR2 SVGAGI. V was pared by 5 bases and J by 3 bases, with 6 bases of the junction left unmatched. The RNA input was about 0.5 to 1 ug, and it was reverse transcribed with random hexamers. TCRdb reprocessed the immunoSEQ multiplex PCR reads via MiXCR and lists one record per CDR3 protein. The table records approximately 190,000 distinct CDR3 sequences, approximately 95% of them present only once. The receptor's source is a human donor with Susac syndrome. The chain uses TRBV6-5 and TRBJ2-7; 8 nucleotides align to TRBD2. The source material was CD8+ T cells from PBMCs. CDR3 protein: CASSDGGTSYEQYF. The CDR3 DNA follows: TGTGCCAGCAGTGACGGTGGGACTAGCTACGAGCAGTACTTC.